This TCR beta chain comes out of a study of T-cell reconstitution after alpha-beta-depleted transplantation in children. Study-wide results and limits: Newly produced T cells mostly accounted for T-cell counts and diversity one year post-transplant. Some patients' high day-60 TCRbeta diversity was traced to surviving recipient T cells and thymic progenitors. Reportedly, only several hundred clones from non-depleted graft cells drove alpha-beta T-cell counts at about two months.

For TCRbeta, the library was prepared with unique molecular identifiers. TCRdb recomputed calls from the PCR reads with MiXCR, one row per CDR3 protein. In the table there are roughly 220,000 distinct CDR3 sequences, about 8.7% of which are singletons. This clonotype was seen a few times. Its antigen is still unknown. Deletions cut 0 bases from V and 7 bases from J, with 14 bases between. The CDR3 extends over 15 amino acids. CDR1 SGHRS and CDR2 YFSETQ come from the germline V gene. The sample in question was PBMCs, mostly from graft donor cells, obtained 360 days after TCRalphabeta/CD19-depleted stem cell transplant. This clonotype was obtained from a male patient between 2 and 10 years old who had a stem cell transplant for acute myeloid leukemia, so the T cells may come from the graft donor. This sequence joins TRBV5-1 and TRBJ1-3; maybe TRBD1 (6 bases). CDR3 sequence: CASSLGSYQGNTIYF. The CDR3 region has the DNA TGCGCCAGCAGCTTGGGCTCGTACCAGGGGAACACCATATATTTT.